These T cell receptor beta chains were read from a single sample in a study of response to subunit inactivated influenza vaccine. MiXCR was run by TCRdb on the RT-PCR reads, yielding one entry per CDR3 protein. Counted here are 710,000 or so distinct CDR3 sequences, roughly 14% occurring once; the ten biggest clones make up 11%. The sample was PBMCs from blood, taken about 11 days after vaccination. These receptors were obtained from a man aged 45 to 65 who received an inactivated influenza vaccine. Both conserved end residues are part of each CDR3. The D gene is left open where the match is weak. The listing skips clone size in some rows; elsewhere it reads once, few, many or a size class.

>TRBV10-3|.|few|TRBJ2-1
TGTGCCAGCTTCAGGAACTTCGCAGACAATGAGCAGTTCTTC
CASFRNFADNEQFF
>TRBV20-1|TRBD2|few|TRBJ2-1
TGCAGTGCTGGTGGACTAGCGGGTAATGAGCAGTTCTTC
CSAGGLAGNEQFF
>TRBV7-2|TRBD1|.|TRBJ1-5
TGTGCCAGCAGCTTAAGGACAGGGTTAAGCAATCAGCCCCAGCATTTT
CASSLRTGLSNQPQHF
>TRBV10-3|.|few|TRBJ2-1
TGTGCCATCAGTGACCTTGGCAATGAGCAGTTCTTC
CAISDLGNEQFF
>TRBV29-1|TRBD2|few|TRBJ2-7
TGCAGCGTTTATAGCGGGATGAACTCCTACGAGCAGTACTTC
CSVYSGMNSYEQYF
>TRBV29-1|TRBD2|.|TRBJ2-3
TGCAGCGTTGATGGAAGGAGCGGGGGAGGCACAGATACGCAGTATTTT
CSVDGRSGGGTDTQYF
>TRBV18|TRBD1|.|TRBJ1-1
TGTGCCAGCTCGCAGGGGGCTTCGAACACTGAAGCTTTCTTT
CASSQGASNTEAFF
>TRBV28|TRBD2|many|TRBJ2-3
TGTGCCAGCCGCTCGACTAGCTACACAGATACGCAGTATTTT
CASRSTSYTDTQYF
>TRBV2|TRBD1|few|TRBJ2-7
TGTGCCAGCAAAGGGACAGGGTGGCGCGAGCAGTACTTC
CASKGTGWREQYF
>TRBV28|.|few|TRBJ2-1
TGTGCCAGCAGCCCCTTTTTGGGGTCGGAGCAGTTCTTC
CASSPFLGSEQFF
>TRBV28|.|.|TRBJ1-6
TGTGCCAGCAGTCTCGCCGCACAGGGTTATAAGTCACCCCTCCACTTT
CASSLAAQGYKSPLHF
>TRBV7-2|TRBD1|few|TRBJ1-6
TGTGCCAGCAGCACCAGACAGGGGGCGAATTCACCCCTCCACTTT
CASSTRQGANSPLHF
>TRBV7-2|TRBD1|few|TRBJ2-7
TGTGCCAGCAGCCCGACAGGGTACCACGAGCAGTACTTC
CASSPTGYHEQYF
>TRBV7-9|TRBD2|few|TRBJ2-7
TGTGCCAGCAGCCCCCGACTAGCGGGAGAACACGAGCAGTACTTC
CASSPRLAGEHEQYF
>TRBV25-1|TRBD1|few|TRBJ1-6
TGTGCCAGCTCGTATGGAGGGGGCCTTAATTCACCCCTCCACTTT
CASSYGGGLNSPLHF
>TRBV18|.|.|TRBJ2-6
TGTGCCAGCTCACCTTCAATAACCGGGCTGCCGTCTGGGGCCAACGTCCTGACTTTC
CASSPSITGLPSGANVLTF
>TRBV20-1|.|.|TRBJ1-2
TGCAGTGGTATTATTGGGGGCAACTATGGCTACACCTTC
CSGIIGGNYGYTF
>TRBV20-1|.|.|TRBJ2-1
TGCAGTGCGACGCCTAGGAATGAGCAGTTCTTC
CSATPRNEQFF
>TRBV20-1|.|.|TRBJ1-2
TGCAGTGCTAGCGGGCCGGACCTCTATGGCTACACCTTC
CSASGPDLYGYTF
>TRBV20-1|.|.|TRBJ2-3
TGCAGTGCTAGAGATCAGGGTCGTGTGGGGAGCACAGATACGCAGTATTTT
CSARDQGRVGSTDTQYF
>TRBV5-1|.|.|TRBJ1-1
TGCGCCAGCAGCTTGGCGGCGGGGGCTGAAGCTTTCTTT
CASSLAAGAEAFF
>TRBV25-1|TRBD1|.|TRBJ1-6
TGTGCCAGCAGGCGGACAGGGGCAAATTCACCCCTCCACTTT
CASRRTGANSPLHF
>TRBV6-2/TRBV6-3|TRBD1|.|TRBJ1-5
TGTGCCAGCAGTTACCCGACAGGGGGCTTAAGTCAGCCCCAGCATTTT
CASSYPTGGLSQPQHF
>TRBV27|.|once|TRBJ1-1
TGTGCCAGCAGTTTTTCCTCCGGGGGGGGGACTGAAGCTTTCTTT
CASSFSSGGGTEAFF
>TRBV11-2|.|.|TRBJ2-3
TGTGCCAGCAGCCGGGGTCTGAGCCAGGGTGGTAGTGCTAGCACAGATACGCAGTATTTT
CASSRGLSQGGSASTDTQYF
>TRBV7-9|.|few|TRBJ2-5
TGTGCCAGCAGCTTTCCACTTAGCTTACAAGAGACCCAGTACTTC
CASSFPLSLQETQYF
>TRBV6-2/TRBV6-3|TRBD2|.|TRBJ2-1
TGTGCCAGCACCCTGGGACTAGCGGGGGGGGGGAGCTCCTACAATGAGCAGTTCTTC
CASTLGLAGGGSSYNEQFF
>TRBV20-1|.|few|TRBJ2-5
TGCAGTGCTAGAGATCTTCGAGGAGGGGTCTGGGAGACCCAGTACTTC
CSARDLRGGVWETQYF
>TRBV15|TRBD2|.|TRBJ2-1
TGTGCCACCAGCAGGGTGACTAGCGGGCATTTCAATGAGCAGTTCTTC
CATSRVTSGHFNEQFF
>TRBV5-1|.|.|TRBJ2-7
TGCGCCAGCAGCTTTGGTTCCGCCAATAACTACGAGCAGTACTTC
CASSFGSANNYEQYF
>TRBV28|.|few|TRBJ2-1
TGTGCCAGCAGTTTTGTAGCGACCTTATACAATGAGCAGTTCTTC
CASSFVATLYNEQFF
>TRBV5-1|.|.|TRBJ2-3
TGCGCCAGCAGATTTAGCACAGATACGCAGTATTTT
CASRFSTDTQYF
>TRBV5-1|TRBD1|many|TRBJ2-7
TGCGCCAGCAGCTTGGGTGCAGGGGGTCTACTTATCGGCTACGAGCAGTACTTC
CASSLGAGGLLIGYEQYF
>TRBV20-1|.|few|TRBJ2-2
TGCAGTGCGCTCCGAAGCGGCGGGGAGCTGTTTTTT
CSALRSGGELFF
>TRBV5-1|TRBD1|many|TRBJ2-3
TGCGCCAGCAGCTCCGGGACAGATCCCCCAGATACGCAGTATTTT
CASSSGTDPPDTQYF
>TRBV20-1|TRBD1|few|TRBJ2-7
TGCAGTGTTCCGGGACAGGGCCCGGCCGAGCAGTACTTC
CSVPGQGPAEQYF
>TRBV20-1|TRBD1|.|TRBJ1-1
TGCAGTGCTAGAGACTCCCGGACAGGGGGCCGGTCGAAAGCTTTCTTT
CSARDSRTGGRSKAFF
>TRBV7-2|TRBD2|few|TRBJ2-3
TGTGCCAGCAGCCCTCGATCCGGGAGGTCGGGAGATACGCAGTATTTT
CASSPRSGRSGDTQYF
>TRBV20-1|.|.|TRBJ1-2
TGCAGTGCTAGAGGGGTGTATAACTATGGCTACACCTTC
CSARGVYNYGYTF
>TRBV29-1|.|.|TRBJ2-1
TGCAGCGTTGACCCTACAGAGGAGCAGTTCTTC
CSVDPTEEQFF
>TRBV11-2|.|few|TRBJ2-5
TGTGCCAGCAGCACCGGACAGATACAAGAGACCCAGTACTTC
CASSTGQIQETQYF
>TRBV24-1|TRBD2|few|TRBJ2-1
TGTGCCACCAGTGATTCGAGACTAGCGGGAACGGGGAAATTATATGAGCAGTTCTTC
CATSDSRLAGTGKLYEQFF
>TRBV12-3/TRBV12-4|.|.|TRBJ2-6
TGTGCCAGCAGTTTTCAGGGATCTGGGGCCAACGTCCTGACTTTC
CASSFQGSGANVLTF
>TRBV2|.|.|TRBJ2-1
TGTGCCAGCAGGGCGTTACACAATGAGCAGTTCTTC
CASRALHNEQFF
>TRBV12-3/TRBV12-4|.|.|TRBJ2-5
TGTGCCAGCAGTTTCCGGGACACCCAAGAGACCCAGTACTTC
CASSFRDTQETQYF
>TRBV29-1|.|.|TRBJ2-1
TGCAGCTCCGAGGGGGGGAGTCTATGGTACAATGAGCAGTTCTTC
CSSEGGSLWYNEQFF
>TRBV7-9|.|.|TRBJ2-5
TGTGCCAGCAGCTTAGTGGGATTGCAAGAGACCCAGTACTTC
CASSLVGLQETQYF
>TRBV6-2/TRBV6-3|.|many|TRBJ2-1
TGTGCCAGCAGTTACAGCCTGGAGGAGATCTCCTACAATGAGCAGTTCTTC
CASSYSLEEISYNEQFF
>TRBV28|.|.|TRBJ2-1
TGTGCCAGCAGCCCTCCCGACGGCTACAATGAGCAGTTCTTC
CASSPPDGYNEQFF
>TRBV7-6|TRBD1|.|TRBJ2-5
TGTGCCAGCAGCGCCTCCGGGACAGGGTGGGAGACCCAGTACTTC
CASSASGTGWETQYF
>TRBV6-2/TRBV6-3|.|.|TRBJ2-2
TGTGCCAGCAGTATCGCCTGGGGTCCCGGGGAGCTGTTTTTT
CASSIAWGPGELFF
>TRBV16|.|.|TRBJ2-7
TGTGCCAGCAGCCCCCCACTAGGAACAGGTTCCTCCTACGAGCAGTACTTC
CASSPPLGTGSSYEQYF
>TRBV5-1|.|few|TRBJ1-1
TGCGCCAGCAGCTTGGTATCAGGGAGGAGCGGGGACGCTTTCTTT
CASSLVSGRSGDAFF
>TRBV18|.|.|TRBJ1-2
TGTGCCAGCTCACCGAAGACCCCAGTGGGATCTAACTATGGCTACACCTTC
CASSPKTPVGSNYGYTF
>TRBV14|.|.|TRBJ2-3
TGTGCCAGCAGCCAAGCCCGACTCCGGAGCACAGATACGCAGTATTTT
CASSQARLRSTDTQYF
>TRBV9|.|few|TRBJ2-1
TGTGCCAGCAGCGTAGACGGGAACCCACACAATGAGCAGTTCTTC
CASSVDGNPHNEQFF
>TRBV5-1|.|.|TRBJ2-1
TGCGCCAGCAGCTATGGGGGCTGGTCCTACAATGAGCAGTTCTTC
CASSYGGWSYNEQFF
>TRBV6-5|TRBD1|.|TRBJ1-2
TGTGCCAGCAGATACCGACAGGGGGCTAACTATGGCTACACCTTC
CASRYRQGANYGYTF
>TRBV12-3/TRBV12-4|.|many|TRBJ1-5
TGTGCCAGCAGTTTAGTTGGAGGCAATCAGCCCCAGCATTTT
CASSLVGGNQPQHF
>TRBV5-1|.|.|TRBJ1-1
TGCGCCAGCAGCTTGCTGGGGGTTGAAGCTTTCTTT
CASSLLGVEAFF